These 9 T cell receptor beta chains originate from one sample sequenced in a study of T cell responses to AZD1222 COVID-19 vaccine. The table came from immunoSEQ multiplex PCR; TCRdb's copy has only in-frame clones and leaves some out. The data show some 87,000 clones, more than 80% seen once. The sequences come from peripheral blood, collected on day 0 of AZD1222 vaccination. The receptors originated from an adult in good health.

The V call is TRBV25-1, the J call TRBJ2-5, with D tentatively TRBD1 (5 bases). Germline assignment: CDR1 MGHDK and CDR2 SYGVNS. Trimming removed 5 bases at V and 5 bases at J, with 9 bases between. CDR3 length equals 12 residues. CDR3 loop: CASSPRVETQYF. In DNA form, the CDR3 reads TGTGCCAGCAGTCCCAGGGTGGAGACCCAGTACTTC.

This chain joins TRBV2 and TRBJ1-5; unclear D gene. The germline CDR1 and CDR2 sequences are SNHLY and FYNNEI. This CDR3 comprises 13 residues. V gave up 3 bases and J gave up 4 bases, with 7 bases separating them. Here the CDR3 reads CASSDRMNQPQHF. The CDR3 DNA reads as TGTGCCAGCAGTGACCGGATGAATCAGCCCCAGCATTTT.

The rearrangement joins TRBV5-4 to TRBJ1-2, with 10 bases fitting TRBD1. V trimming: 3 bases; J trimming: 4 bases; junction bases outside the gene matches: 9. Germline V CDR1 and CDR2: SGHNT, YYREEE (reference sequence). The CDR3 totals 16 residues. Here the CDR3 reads CASSSARDRGPYGYTF. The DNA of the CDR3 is TGTGCCAGCAGCTCCGCACGGGACAGGGGTCCCTATGGCTACACCTTC.

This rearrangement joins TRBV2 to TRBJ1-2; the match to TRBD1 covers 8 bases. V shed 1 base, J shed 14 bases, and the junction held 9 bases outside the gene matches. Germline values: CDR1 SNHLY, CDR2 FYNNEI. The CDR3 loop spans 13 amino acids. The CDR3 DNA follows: TGTGCCAGCAGTGAAGGGCAGGGGGCACCTCAAACCTTC. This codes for CASSEGQGAPQTF.

The DNA for the CDR3 is TGTGCCAGCAGCCCCGGGACTAGCAGGGAGACCCAGTACTTC. Translated: CASSPGTSRETQYF. The chain combines TRBV9 with TRBJ2-5; 9 bases match TRBD2. The CDR3 consists of 14 residues. CDR1 is SGDLS and CDR2 is YYNGEE in the germline V gene. V trimming: 4 bases; J trimming: 5 bases; junction bases outside the gene matches: 6.

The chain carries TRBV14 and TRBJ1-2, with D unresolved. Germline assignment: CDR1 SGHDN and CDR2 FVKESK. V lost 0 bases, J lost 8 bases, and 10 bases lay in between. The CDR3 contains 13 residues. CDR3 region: CASSQDMKAGYTF. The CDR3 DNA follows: TGTGCCAGCAGCCAAGATATGAAGGCCGGCTACACCTTC.

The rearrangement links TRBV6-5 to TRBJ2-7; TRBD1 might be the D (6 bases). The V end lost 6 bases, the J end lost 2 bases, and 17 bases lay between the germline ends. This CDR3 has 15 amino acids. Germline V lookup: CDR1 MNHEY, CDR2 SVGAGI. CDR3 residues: CASRDWGTMTYEQYF. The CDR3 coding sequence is TGTGCCAGCAGGGATTGGGGGACAATGACCTACGAGCAGTACTTC.

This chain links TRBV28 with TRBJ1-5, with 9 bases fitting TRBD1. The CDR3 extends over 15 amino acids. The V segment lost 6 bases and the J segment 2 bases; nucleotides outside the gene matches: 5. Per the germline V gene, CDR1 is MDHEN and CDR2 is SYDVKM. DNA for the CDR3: TGTGCCAGCAGCACAGGGGGCGCAGGCAATCAGCCCCAGCATTTT. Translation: CASSTGGAGNQPQHF.

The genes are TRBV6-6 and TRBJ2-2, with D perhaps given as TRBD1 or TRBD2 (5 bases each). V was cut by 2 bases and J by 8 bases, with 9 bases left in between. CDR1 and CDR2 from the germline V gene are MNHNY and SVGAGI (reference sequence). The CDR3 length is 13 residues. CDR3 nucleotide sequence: TGTGCCAGCAGTTACGGCAGGGAGGGGGAGCTGTTTTTT. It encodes CASSYGREGELFF.